This is a list of T cell receptor beta chains from one sample in a study of glioma-infiltrating T cells after dendritic cell vaccination. Sequencing was performed with immunoSEQ multiplex PCR; in TCRdb, only in-frame clones are kept and a portion is missing. The sample has 90,000 to 140,000 clones; around 89% are singletons. Source: blood, taken after dendritic cell vaccination. These TCRs come from a human donor with glioblastoma. CDR3s include the opening cysteine and the closing phenylalanine or tryptophan. A D gene is named only where the DNA matches it firmly. For some rows the clone size is stated as once, few or many, or as a class when expanded; others skip it.

CDR3 protein	CDR3 DNA	clone size	V gene	J gene	D gene
CASSKRAVYQPQHF	TGTGCCAGCAGCAAACGCGCGGTTTATCAGCCCCAGCATTTT	.	TRBV21-1	TRBJ1-5	.
CASSPQYEQYF	TGTGCCAGCAGCCCCCAATACGAGCAGTACTTC	.	TRBV7-8	TRBJ2-7	.
CASSGSDSNLYGYTF	TGTGCCAGCAGTGGATCCGACAGTAACCTCTATGGCTACACCTTC	.	TRBV2	TRBJ1-2	.
CASSETSGREKLFF	TGTGCCAGCAGTGAAACTAGTGGGCGTGAAAAACTGTTTTTT	.	TRBV2	TRBJ1-4	.
CASSYSSGIKNEQFF	TGTGCCAGCAGTTATTCTAGCGGGATTAAAAATGAGCAGTTCTTC	.	TRBV6-5	TRBJ2-1	TRBD2
CASSLVIAGYNEQFF	TGTGCCAGCAGCTTAGTGATAGCGGGGTACAATGAGCAGTTCTTC	.	TRBV7-3	TRBJ2-1	TRBD2
CASSSRGGPETQYF	TGTGCCAGCAGCTCCCGGGGAGGGCCAGAGACCCAGTACTTC	.	TRBV13	TRBJ2-5	TRBD2
CAWSVRGADTQYF	TGTGCCTGGAGTGTACGGGGGGCAGATACGCAGTATTTT	.	TRBV30	TRBJ2-3	TRBD2
CASSLGNATEKPQETQYF	TGTGCCAGCAGCTTGGGAAACGCGACAGAGAAACCTCAAGAGACCCAGTACTTC	.	TRBV13	TRBJ2-5	.
CASSLRTSGSNEQFF	TGTGCCAGCAGCTTACGGACTAGCGGGAGCAATGAGCAGTTCTTC	.	TRBV7-9	TRBJ2-1	TRBD2
CASSVGLMGGNDEQFF	TGTGCCAGCAGCGTAGGGCTTATGGGCGGGAACGATGAGCAGTTCTTC	.	TRBV9	TRBJ2-1	.
CASSFWLAGGIQETQYF	TGTGCCAGCAGCTTTTGGCTAGCGGGGGGCATACAAGAGACCCAGTACTTC	.	TRBV7-8	TRBJ2-5	TRBD2
CASSPAASGGTGELFF	TGTGCCAGCAGCCCAGCAGCTAGCGGGGGAACCGGGGAGCTGTTTTTT	once	TRBV5-4	TRBJ2-2	TRBD2
CASSYSGQGGYGYTF	TGTGCCAGCAGTTACTCTGGACAGGGCGGCTATGGCTACACCTTC	.	TRBV6-5	TRBJ1-2	TRBD1
CSVPLLDRGVEKLFF	TGCAGCGTCCCCCTTTTGGACAGGGGAGTTGAAAAACTGTTTTTT	.	TRBV29-1	TRBJ1-4	TRBD1
CASSNTGNTEAFF	TGTGCCAGCAGCAATACAGGGAACACTGAAGCTTTCTTT	.	TRBV6-1	TRBJ1-1	.
CASSYRDSNTEAFF	TGTGCCAGCAGTTACCGGGATTCGAACACTGAAGCTTTCTTT	.	TRBV6-6	TRBJ1-1	.
CASSRALGPAFF	TGTGCCAGCAGCAGGGCCCTGGGGCCAGCTTTCTTT	.	TRBV2	TRBJ1-1	.
CAIREGQTAEAFF	TGTGCCATCAGGGAGGGACAGACGGCTGAAGCTTTCTTT	.	TRBV10-3	TRBJ1-1	TRBD1
CASSLPLAREQYF	TGTGCCAGCAGCTTACCCCTAGCGCGGGAGCAGTACTTC	.	TRBV7-9	TRBJ2-7	.
CAGITGDYGYTF	TGTGCCGGGATCACAGGGGACTATGGCTACACCTTC	.	TRBV30	TRBJ1-2	TRBD1
CASSDRRYGYTF	TGTGCCAGCAGTGACAGGAGGTATGGCTACACCTTC	.	TRBV6-1	TRBJ1-2	.